The present entry profiles one T cell receptor beta chain with its context. As yet, its antigen is unknown. The naive gate required viable CD3+CD4+ or CD3+CD8+ cells with CCR7+CD45RA+CD45RO-CD95-CD27+CD28+ phenotype. On the day of bone marrow donation, the related graft donor provided peripheral blood. Here immunoSEQ multiplex PCR was the method, and the copy in TCRdb shows in-frame clones only, minus some. The data hold around 16,000 clones, with around 94% observed a single time. CDR1 is SGHNT, CDR2 YYREEE, per germline (reference sequence). This CDR3 is 15 amino acids long. With V trimmed by 4 bases and J by 4 bases, 7 bases remained unmatched. This record comes from a study of T cells after posttransplantation cyclophosphamide. Study-wide points: After PTCy, TRB diversity resembled that of CNI/methotrexate controls. Blood and skin or GI T cell repertoires showed limited TRB overlap. Donor CD8+ memory clones often dominated recipient blood repertoires at later times.

This chain joins TRBV5-4 and TRBJ2-3; 9 nucleotides agree with TRBD2. Sequences were obtained from naive CD4+ T cells sorted from blood. The TCR comes from a woman aged 45-65 years in good health and a related stem cell transplant donor. As DNA, the CDR3 is TGTGCCAGCAGCATTAGCGGGAGTTGGGCAGATACGCAGTATTTT. This gives the protein CASSISGSWADTQYF. Full variable domain (outside the CDR3, taken from reference TRBV5-4 and TRBJ2-3): ETGVTQSPTHLIKTRGQQVTLRCSSQSGHNTVSWYQQALGQGPQFIFQYYREEENGRGNFPPRFSGLQFPNYSSELNVNALELDDSALYLCASSISGSWADTQYFGPGTRLTVL.